Here is one TCR beta chain with its context. Antigen unknown. Constant-segment primers were used for 5'RACE, and the resulting TCR alpha and TCR beta cDNA libraries carried sample barcodes and UMIs. TCRdb called the 5' RACE reads again in MiXCR, with one record for every CDR3 protein. The sample includes about 470,000 distinct CDR3 sequences, roughly 23% of them seen just once. This sample is drawn from a study of T-cell memory formation after mild COVID-19. Study background: Clusters of TCRs were largely donor specific.

Findings of the study overall: CD4+ contracting clones were found mainly in CM and EM, and CD8+ ones in EMRA.

CDR3 size: 14 residues. V lost 6 bases, J lost 0 bases, and 12 bases lay in between. The sequencing input was PBMCs or a T cell subset sorted from them (not recorded which). The origin of this receptor is an adult woman who had mild COVID-19 (a few samples of this study predate the infection). Cell type and time point are not known. The chain joins TRBV12-3 or TRBV12-4 to TRBJ2-7; either TRBD1 or TRBD2 may fit D (5 bases each). The CDR3 here is CASRWGRLSYEQYF. CDR3 bases: TGTGCCAGCAGGTGGGGACGGCTCTCCTACGAGCAGTACTTC.